This is a list of T cell receptor beta chains from one sample in a study of blood T cells in healthy people across ages. Via MiXCR, TCRdb re-called the 5' RACE reads, giving one row per CDR3 protein. Among about 1.4 million distinct CDR3 sequences listed, around 55% were seen once. The sequencing sample was made of blood. All receptors derive from a man between 18 and 35 years old in good health. Both conserved end residues are part of each CDR3. The D gene is left open where the match is weak. Size is omitted from some rows. Given values are once, few, many or a class for expanded clones.

TGCAGTGCTAGGGGAGTGGGGACAGGATCCTACGAGCAGTACTTC	CSARGVGTGSYEQYF	TRBD1	TRBJ2-7	TRBV20-1	.
TGTGCCAGCAGTGACGGGTACAATCTGCCCCAGCATTTT	CASSDGYNLPQHF	.	TRBJ1-5	TRBV6-4	.
TGTGCCAGCACCCATAGCGGGGATTTGGACAATGAGCAGTTCTTC	CASTHSGDLDNEQFF	TRBD2	TRBJ2-1	TRBV27	few
TGCAGTGCTAGAGGCTCCCCTCGGGACGGTGGCTACACCTTC	CSARGSPRDGGYTF	.	TRBJ1-2	TRBV20-1	once
TGTGCCAGCAGCCCGCAGACAGATAATTCACCTCTCCACTTT	CASSPQTDNSPLHF	.	TRBJ1-6	TRBV3-1	.
TGTGCCAGCAGCCAAGATGGGCGGAACTACGAGCAGTACTTC	CASSQDGRNYEQYF	.	TRBJ2-7	TRBV4-2	.
TGTGCCAGCAGTTACTCGGTGCAGGCGAACACCGGGGAGCTGTTTTTT	CASSYSVQANTGELFF	.	TRBJ2-2	TRBV6-5	.
TGTGCCAGCAGTGTGGCGGGAGTCCGGGGCAATGAGCAGTTCTTC	CASSVAGVRGNEQFF	TRBD2	TRBJ2-1	TRBV7-2	.
TGCGCCAGCAGATACGGGACTAGCGGGACCTACAATGAGCAGTTCTTC	CASRYGTSGTYNEQFF	TRBD2	TRBJ2-1	TRBV5-1	.
TGCAGTGCTAGAACCCGGGAACCCTACGAGCAGTACTTC	CSARTREPYEQYF	.	TRBJ2-7	TRBV20-1	once
TGTGCCAGCAGCCAAGATTTAGAGGAAAACTACACCTTC	CASSQDLEENYTF	.	TRBJ1-2	TRBV14	.
TGTGCCAGCAGCCCAAAAGGACAGACCTACGAGCAGTACTTC	CASSPKGQTYEQYF	.	TRBJ2-7	TRBV14	.
TGCAGTGCTAGCGGGAGGGTGAACCATGAGCAGTTCTTC	CSASGRVNHEQFF	TRBD2	TRBJ2-1	TRBV20-1	.
TGTGCCAGCAGCTTAGTCGGCGGGAGGGCCGACGAGCAGTACTTC	CASSLVGGRADEQYF	TRBD2	TRBJ2-7	TRBV7-2	.
TGTGCCAGCCCTGCTGGGACAGGGGGCATTAAGGGCTACACCTTC	CASPAGTGGIKGYTF	TRBD1	TRBJ1-2	TRBV2	.
TGCAGTGCTGGGCTTTTCTACGAGCAGTACTTC	CSAGLFYEQYF	.	TRBJ2-7	TRBV20-1	.
TGTGCCAGCAGCCCGCCAGGGCAGGAGAACACCGGGGAGCTGTTTTTT	CASSPPGQENTGELFF	.	TRBJ2-2	TRBV12-3/TRBV12-4	.
TGTGCCAGCAGCACGGGACGGACCACAAGCACAGATACGCAGTATTTT	CASSTGRTTSTDTQYF	.	TRBJ2-3	TRBV11-2	.
TGTGCCAGCAGCGTAGGGGGCGCCAGGACAGATACGCAGTATTTT	CASSVGGARTDTQYF	.	TRBJ2-3	TRBV9	.
TGCAGCGTTGGTATGGGTGTATTCGAGCAGTACTTC	CSVGMGVFEQYF	.	TRBJ2-7	TRBV29-1	few
TGTGCCAGCAGCCCCCGGGACAGGCCCTTTGTGCAGTACTTC	CASSPRDRPFVQYF	TRBD1	TRBJ2-7	TRBV7-8	many
TGCAGCGTTGAAGAAACCCTAATAGGTAGCGGAAACCCATACTATGGCTACACCTTC	CSVEETLIGSGNPYYGYTF	.	TRBJ1-2	TRBV29-1	.